Listed below are T cell receptor beta chains from one sample, sequenced in a study of neurological immune-mediated disorders. One entry per CDR3 protein results from TCRdb running MiXCR on the 5' RACE reads. This sample yields 40,000 or so distinct CDR3 sequences, of which approximately 13% are seen a single time; around 10% belongs to the top ten. Sequencing was performed on PBMCs. Source of these receptors: a man aged 25 to 40 in good health. The CDR3 runs from the conserved cysteine through the conserved F or W. Each record gives: CDR3 length, V gene, clone size, D gene, J gene, CDR3 protein, CDR3 DNA. A D gene is named only where the DNA matches it firmly. Clone sizes are given selectively: once, few, many, or a class where the clone is expanded.

15	TRBV27	NA	NA	TRBJ2-2	CASSRLDKKTGELFF	TGTGCCAGCAGTCGACTGGATAAAAAGACCGGGGAGCTGTTTTTT
15	TRBV25-1	many	NA	TRBJ2-5	CASSESVDSGETQYF	TGTGCCAGCAGTGAGTCCGTCGACAGTGGAGAGACCCAGTACTTC
15	TRBV24-1	many	NA	TRBJ2-4	CATSDAGDIKNIQYF	TGTGCCACCAGTGATGCGGGCGACATCAAAAACATTCAGTACTTC
13	TRBV6-5	once	NA	TRBJ2-7	CASRGPGRYEQYF	TGTGCCAGCAGGGGACCCGGCAGATACGAGCAGTACTTC
15	TRBV27	many	NA	TRBJ1-2	CASSFSARRNYGYTF	TGTGCCAGCAGCTTCAGCGCCCGAAGAAACTATGGCTACACCTTC
15	TRBV19	NA	TRBD2	TRBJ2-3	CASRLFGTTGDTQYF	TGTGCCAGTAGGCTCTTCGGGACTACGGGAGATACGCAGTATTTT
16	TRBV20-1	many	NA	TRBJ2-1	CSAPGRADRRYNEQFF	TGCAGTGCTCCCGGGAGGGCGGACAGGAGATACAATGAGCAGTTCTTC
16	TRBV29-1	many	TRBD1	TRBJ2-5	CSVQGGDRGTQETQYF	TGCAGCGTCCAGGGGGGGGACAGGGGCACCCAAGAGACCCAGTACTTC
18	TRBV11-2	many	NA	TRBJ2-1	CASSLVPSGPPLLNEQFF	TGTGCCAGCAGCTTAGTTCCCAGCGGGCCTCCCCTCCTCAATGAGCAGTTCTTC
14	TRBV2	NA	NA	TRBJ2-5	CARSESDIQETRYF	TGTGCCAGAAGTGAATCGGACATCCAAGAGACCCGGTACTTC
14	TRBV11-2	many	NA	TRBJ2-7	CASSFYGPPYEQYF	TGTGCCAGCAGCTTTTATGGGCCTCCCTACGAGCAGTACTTC
14	TRBV20-1	many	NA	TRBJ2-7	CSATTGSSSYEQYF	TGCAGTGCTACCACAGGGTCAAGCTCCTACGAGCAGTACTTC
14	TRBV3-1	many	NA	TRBJ1-1	CASSQRARADEAFF	TGTGCCAGCAGCCAGAGAGCCAGGGCTGATGAAGCTTTCTTT
15	TRBV4-1	many	TRBD2	TRBJ2-5	CASSQVAGERETQYF	TGCGCCAGCAGCCAAGTAGCGGGAGAGAGAGAGACCCAGTACTTC
12	TRBV27	many	TRBD1	TRBJ2-7	CASRTGRSEQYF	TGTGCCAGCAGGACAGGGCGCAGCGAGCAGTACTTC
15	TRBV29-1	many	TRBD1	TRBJ2-3	CSVGAGQGGTDTQYF	TGCAGCGTTGGGGCGGGACAGGGTGGCACAGATACGCAGTATTTT
15	TRBV28	many	NA	TRBJ1-4	CASTPTEATNEKLFF	TGTGCCAGTACTCCCACGGAAGCAACTAATGAAAAACTGTTTTTT
14	TRBV29-1	NA	NA	TRBJ1-1	CSVIFHSVNTEAFF	TGCAGCGTTATATTTCATTCGGTGAACACTGAAGCTTTCTTT
15	TRBV7-9	NA	TRBD2	TRBJ2-7	CASSLVGGRANEQNF	TGTGCCAGCAGCTTAGTCGGCGGGAGGGCCAACGAGCAGAACTTC
15	TRBV5-1	NA	TRBD1	TRBJ1-2	CASSFGQGGNYGYTF	TGCGCCAGCAGCTTTGGACAGGGAGGGAACTATGGCTACACCTTC
16	TRBV20-1	NA	NA	TRBJ2-3	CSAIEPSGSRADTQYF	TGCAGTGCTATAGAGCCTAGTGGGAGTAGGGCAGATACGCAGTATTTT
16	TRBV28	many	TRBD1	TRBJ1-5	CASSLLDRGRFQPQHF	TGTGCCAGCAGTTTACTCGACAGGGGGCGGTTTCAGCCCCAGCATTTT
13	TRBV10-3	many	TRBD1	TRBJ2-7	CAISEDRGYEQYF	TGTGCCATCAGTGAGGACAGGGGTTACGAGCAGTACTTC
13	TRBV5-6	many	TRBD1	TRBJ1-1	CASSRDRGTEAFF	TGTGCCAGCAGCCGGGACAGGGGAACTGAAGCTTTCTTT
15	TRBV29-1	many	TRBD2	TRBJ2-7	CSAKNSGSTPYEQYF	TGCAGCGCCAAAAACAGCGGGAGTACCCCCTACGAGCAGTACTTC
12	TRBV10-3	many	NA	TRBJ2-5	CAISEPGETQYF	TGTGCCATCAGTGAGCCGGGGGAGACCCAGTACTTC
14	TRBV10-3	few	NA	TRBJ2-5	CAISNGGAKETQYF	TGTGCCATCAGCAATGGGGGGGCCAAAGAGACCCAGTACTTC
16	TRBV20-1	few	NA	TRBJ1-3	CSVPKAGQNSGNTIYF	TGCAGTGTTCCCAAGGCAGGGCAAAACTCTGGAAACACCATATATTTT
14	TRBV5-1	many	NA	TRBJ2-2	CASSSADRTGELFF	TGCGCCAGCAGCTCCGCTGACCGGACCGGGGAGCTGTTTTTT
15	TRBV5-1	NA	TRBD1	TRBJ2-2	CASSHDRAGTGELFF	TGCGCCAGCAGCCACGACAGGGCCGGCACCGGGGAGCTGTTTTTT